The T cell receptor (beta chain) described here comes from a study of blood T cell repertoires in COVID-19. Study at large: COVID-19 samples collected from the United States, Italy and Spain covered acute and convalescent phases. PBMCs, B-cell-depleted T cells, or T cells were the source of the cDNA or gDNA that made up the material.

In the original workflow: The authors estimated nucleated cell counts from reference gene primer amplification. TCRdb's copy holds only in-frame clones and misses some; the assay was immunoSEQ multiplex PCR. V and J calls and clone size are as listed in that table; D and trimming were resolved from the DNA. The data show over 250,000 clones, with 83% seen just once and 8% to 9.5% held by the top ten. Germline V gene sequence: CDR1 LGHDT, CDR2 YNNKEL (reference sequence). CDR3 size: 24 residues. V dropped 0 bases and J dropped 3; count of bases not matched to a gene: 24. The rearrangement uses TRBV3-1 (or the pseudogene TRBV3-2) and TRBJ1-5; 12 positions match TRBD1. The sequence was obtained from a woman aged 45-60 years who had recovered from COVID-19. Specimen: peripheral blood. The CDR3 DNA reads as TGTGCCAGCAGCCAAGATCGGGACAGGGGGCTCCTGCGAGCACCCTCAAAACACAATCAGCCCCAGCATTTT. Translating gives CASSQDRDRGLLRAPSKHNQPQHF.